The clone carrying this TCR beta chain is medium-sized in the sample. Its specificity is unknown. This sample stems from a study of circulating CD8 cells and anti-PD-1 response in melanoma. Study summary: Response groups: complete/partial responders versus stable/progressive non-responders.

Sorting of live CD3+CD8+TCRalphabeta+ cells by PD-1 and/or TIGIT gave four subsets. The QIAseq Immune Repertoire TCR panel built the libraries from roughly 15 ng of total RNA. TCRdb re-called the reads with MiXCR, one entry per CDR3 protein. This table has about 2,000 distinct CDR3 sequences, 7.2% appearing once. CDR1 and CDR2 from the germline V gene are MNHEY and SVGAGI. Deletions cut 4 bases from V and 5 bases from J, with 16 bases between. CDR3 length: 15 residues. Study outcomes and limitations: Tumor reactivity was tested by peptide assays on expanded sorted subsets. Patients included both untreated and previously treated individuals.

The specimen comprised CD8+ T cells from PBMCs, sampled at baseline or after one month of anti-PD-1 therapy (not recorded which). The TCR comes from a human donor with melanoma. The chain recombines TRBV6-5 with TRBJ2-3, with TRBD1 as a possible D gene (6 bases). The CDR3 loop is CASSLQGRKGDTQYF. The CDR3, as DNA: TGTGCCAGCAGTTTACAGGGTCGTAAGGGAGATACGCAGTATTTT.